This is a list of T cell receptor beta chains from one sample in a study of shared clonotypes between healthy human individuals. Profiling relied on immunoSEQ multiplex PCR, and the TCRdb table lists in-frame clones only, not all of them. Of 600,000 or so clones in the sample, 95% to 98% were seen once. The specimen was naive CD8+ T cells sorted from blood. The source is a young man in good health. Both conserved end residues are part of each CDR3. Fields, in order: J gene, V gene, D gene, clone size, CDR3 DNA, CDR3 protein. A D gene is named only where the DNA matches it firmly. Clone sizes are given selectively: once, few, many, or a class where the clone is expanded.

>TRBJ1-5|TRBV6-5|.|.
TGTGCCAGCAGTAGGAGTTGGTTTGGCAATCAGCCCCAGCATTTT
CASSRSWFGNQPQHF
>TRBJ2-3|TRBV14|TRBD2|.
TGTGCCAGCAGCCTCGGGACTAGCGGGAGGGCCGCCCCGGATACGCAGTATTTT
CASSLGTSGRAAPDTQYF
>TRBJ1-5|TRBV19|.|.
TGTGCCAGTAGCCTCGGGATCCCTGGGCCCCAGCATTTT
CASSLGIPGPQHF
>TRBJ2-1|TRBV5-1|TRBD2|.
TGCGCCAGCAGCTTGGGGGAGCGGGGTAACAATGAGCAGTTCTTC
CASSLGERGNNEQFF
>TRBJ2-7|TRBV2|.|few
TGTGCCAGCAGTGAAGGCTCGCCGGCGCACTTCGACAGGCCCTACGAGCAGTACTTC
CASSEGSPAHFDRPYEQYF
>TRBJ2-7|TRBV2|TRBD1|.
TGTGCCAGCAGTTCAGGGACAGGGACCGAGCAGTACTTC
CASSSGTGTEQYF
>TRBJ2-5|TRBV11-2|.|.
TGTGCCAGCAGCTTAGCGGATGGGGGAGTTGAGACCCAGTACTTC
CASSLADGGVETQYF
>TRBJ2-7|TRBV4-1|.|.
TGCGCCAGCAGCCAAGGAATAGGGGAGCAGTACTTC
CASSQGIGEQYF
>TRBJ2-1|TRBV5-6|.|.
TGTGCCAGCAGCTTGGAAGCCCGTGAGCAGTTCTTC
CASSLEAREQFF
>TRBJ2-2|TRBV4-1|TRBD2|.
TGCGCCAGCAGCCAAGATTCGATGACTAGCGGAGAAGACGCGAACACCGGGGAGCTGTTTTTT
CASSQDSMTSGEDANTGELFF
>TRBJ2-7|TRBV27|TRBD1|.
TGTGCCAGTGGGACAGGGGGGTTCGAGCAGTACTTC
CASGTGGFEQYF
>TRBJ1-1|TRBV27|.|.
TGTGCCAGCAGTTTTAACGCAAACACTGAAGCTTTCTTT
CASSFNANTEAFF
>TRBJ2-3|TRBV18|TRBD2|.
TGTGCCAGCTCCCCTGAGCGGGATGTAACAGATACGCAGTATTTT
CASSPERDVTDTQYF
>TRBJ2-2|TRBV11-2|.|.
TGTGCCAGCAGCTCGGACAGCGGGGAGCTGTTTTTT
CASSSDSGELFF
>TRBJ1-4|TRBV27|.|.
TGTGCCAGCAGTCCACACAAGTCTGGTGAAAAACTGTTTTTT
CASSPHKSGEKLFF
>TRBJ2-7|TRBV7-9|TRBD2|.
TGTGCCAGCACCACGGGGGGTTGGCACGAGCAGTACTTC
CASTTGGWHEQYF
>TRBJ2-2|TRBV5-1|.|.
TGCGCCAGCAGCTTGACGGGGATGAACACCGGGGAGCTGTTTTTT
CASSLTGMNTGELFF
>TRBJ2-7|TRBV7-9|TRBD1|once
TGTGCCAGCAGCCCGACAGGGGGCATCTACGAGCAGTACTTC
CASSPTGGIYEQYF
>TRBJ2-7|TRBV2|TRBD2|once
TGTGCCAGCAGCACTCTAGCGGGAGTCATGAACGAGCAGTACTTC
CASSTLAGVMNEQYF
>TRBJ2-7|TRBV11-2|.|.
TGTGCCAGCAGCTTATACCAGGGAGGAAACTACGAGCAGTACTTC
CASSLYQGGNYEQYF
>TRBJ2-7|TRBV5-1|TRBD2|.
TGCGCCAGCAGCTTGGCCTCGTTAGTACTAGCGGGAGACTACGAGCAGTACTTC
CASSLASLVLAGDYEQYF
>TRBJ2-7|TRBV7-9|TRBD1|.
TGTGCCAGCAGCCAGAGACAGGGTACCTCCTACGAGCAGTACTTC
CASSQRQGTSYEQYF
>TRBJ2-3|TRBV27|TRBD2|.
TGTGCCAGCAGTCTCGGGACTAGCGATGCGGATACGCAGTATTTT
CASSLGTSDADTQYF
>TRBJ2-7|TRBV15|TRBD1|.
TGTGCCACCAGCAGAAACATACAGGGGCCCTACGAGCAGTACTTC
CATSRNIQGPYEQYF
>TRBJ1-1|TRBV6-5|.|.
TGTGCCAGCAGTAAAGGGGGGAACACTGAAGCTTTCTTT
CASSKGGNTEAFF
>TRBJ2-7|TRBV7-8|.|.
TGTGCCAGCACCCTTGGGGCCAGCCTCACTACCTACGAGCAGTACTTC
CASTLGASLTTYEQYF
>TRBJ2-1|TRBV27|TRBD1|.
TGTGCCAGCACTTCCGGGACAGCCTCCTACAATGAGCAGTTCTTC
CASTSGTASYNEQFF
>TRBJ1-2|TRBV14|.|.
TGTGCCAGCAGCCAAGCATATGGGTCCCATGGCTACACCTTC
CASSQAYGSHGYTF
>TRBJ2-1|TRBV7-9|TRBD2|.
TGTGCCAGCAGCTCCACCCTAGCGGTAACCTACAATGAGCAGTTCTTC
CASSSTLAVTYNEQFF
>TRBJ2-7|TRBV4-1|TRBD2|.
TGCGCCAGCAGCCAAGGGACCGGGACTAGCGGGAGGAGCAACGAGCAGTACTTC
CASSQGTGTSGRSNEQYF
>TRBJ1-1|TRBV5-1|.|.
TGCGCCAGCAGCTTGTTCACAGGCATGAACACTGAAGCTTTCTTT
CASSLFTGMNTEAFF
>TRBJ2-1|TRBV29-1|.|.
TGCAGCGTTGAGTGGTCTAGCGTCATGAATGAGCAGTTCTTC
CSVEWSSVMNEQFF
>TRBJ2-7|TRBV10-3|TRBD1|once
TGTGCCATCAGTGAGCCTTTAATAAATGGGGGACAGAGAGACGAGCAGTACTTC
CAISEPLINGGQRDEQYF